This entry lists 11 T cell receptor beta chains sequenced from one sample in a study of vaccination and CD4 T cells after COVID-19. The Oncomine TCR Beta short-read assay generated sequence data from the DNA of cultured CD4+ T cells. One entry per CDR3 protein, called by TCRdb with MiXCR from the PCR reads. The table lists 15,000 or so distinct CDR3 sequences, roughly 56% of them singletons. Indicated treatment: roughly nine-day PBMC culture with coronavirus spike peptide pools or control peptides (ViraFEST assay). No antigen is known for these receptors. Sequencing was carried out using CD4+ T cells from blood, cultured in vitro. The receptors derive from a human donor who had recovered from COVID-19.

The chain links TRBV20-1 to TRBJ1-1; the D gene is possibly TRBD1 (5 bases). The germline V and J ends were trimmed by 2 bases and 0 bases, with 16 bases remaining between them. The germline V gene has CDR1 DFQATT and CDR2 SNEGSKA (reference sequence). The CDR3 totals 16 residues. The CDR3 region has the DNA TGCAGTGCTAGATTAGGGGTGGGACTTATGAACACTGAAGCTTTCTTT. Amino acid sequence: CSARLGVGLMNTEAFF.

Comment on this clonotype: The conserved closing phenylalanine or tryptophan is absent in this CDR3, likely reflecting a read error. The chain employs TRBV20-1 and TRBJ1-2; D not resolved. Trimming took 0 bases from V and 8 from J, leaving 16 bases between them. CDR1 DFQATT and CDR2 SNEGSKA come from the germline V gene (reference sequence). The CDR3 runs 14 residues. This chain's CDR3 is CSARDGRELSGYTL. CDR3 DNA: TGCAGTGCTAGAGATGGAAGGGAACTTTCCGGCTACACCTTA.

The chain recombines TRBV19 with TRBJ2-1, with 7 bases aligning to TRBD2. Trimming removed 1 base from V and 5 bases from J; junction bases left unmatched: 2. This CDR3 has 14 amino acids. The germline V gene has CDR1 LNHDA and CDR2 SQIVND (reference sequence). The CDR3 DNA is TGTGCCAGTAGTATAGGGACTAGTAACAATGAGCAGTTCTTC. It specifies CASSIGTSNNEQFF.

A single count supports this clonotype. This chain joins TRBV5-6 and TRBJ1-3; 8 bases line up with TRBD1. The CDR3 totals 14 residues. Trimming cost V 0 bases and J 5 bases; bases outside gene matches: 1. Germline CDR1 is SGHDT and CDR2 is YYEEEE. CDR3 in amino acids: CASSLGQGRNTIYF. The DNA of the CDR3 is TGTGCCAGCAGCTTGGGACAGGGGAGAAACACCATATATTTT.

The CDR3 here is CASREPGAGGYTF. In DNA form, the CDR3 reads TGTGCCAGCAGGGAACCGGGGGCCGGAGGCTACACCTTC. This chain joins TRBV28 and TRBJ1-2; possible D gene TRBD1, 6 bases. Trimming left V 6 bases short and J 8 bases short, with 16 bases between. The CDR3 runs to 13 residues. Germline V gene sequence: CDR1 MDHEN, CDR2 SYDVKM.

The table lists this clonotype with a few counts. The rearrangement joins TRBV6-1 to TRBJ2-5, with D uncertain. Between the trimmed V and J ends, which lost 1 base and 0 bases, there was a span of 9 bases. CDR3 length: 15 residues. Germline V gene lookup returns CDR1 MNHNS and CDR2 SASEGT. The CDR3 is CASSEVTSYQETQYF. The CDR3 nucleotides are TGTGCCAGCAGTGAAGTCACAAGCTACCAAGAGACCCAGTACTTC.

J is TRBJ1-5 and V is TRBV2; D possibly corresponds to TRBD1 (6 bases). There are 15 residues in the CDR3. V dropped 5 bases and J dropped 9 bases, with 20 bases sitting between them. Germline V gene data show CDR1 as SNHLY and CDR2 as FYNNEI. Here the CDR3 DNA reads TGTGCCAGCAGTTACGCCAGGGGCCAGCTGTCGCCCCAGCATTTT. Residues: CASSYARGQLSPQHF.

This chain connects TRBV20-1 to TRBJ1-5; D might be TRBD1 (5 bases). Germline V gene sequence: CDR1 DFQATT, CDR2 SNEGSKA (reference sequence). V was pared by 3 bases and J by 1 base, with 7 bases between. The CDR3 has 13 residues. The CDR3 sequence: CSASWDSNQPQHF. The CDR3 nucleotides are TGCAGTGCTAGTTGGGACAGCAATCAGCCCCAGCATTTT.

This clonotype was found once. This chain connects TRBV2 to TRBJ2-5; 7 nucleotides agree with TRBD1. Germline CDR1 SNHLY, CDR2 FYNNEI. The CDR3 is made up of 15 amino acids. Unmatched junction bases numbered 11, after V lost 6 bases and J lost 4 bases. CDR3 coding DNA: TGTGCCAGCAGCTTGTTTAGGGGGCGGTCAGAGACCCAGTACTTC. Protein sequence: CASSLFRGRSETQYF.

The chain couples TRBV24-1 to TRBJ2-3; 7 positions match TRBD1. V lost 3 bases to trimming and J lost 3 bases; unmatched junction nucleotides: 8. This CDR3 region has 16 residues. Germline V gene data show CDR1 as KGHDR and CDR2 as SFDVKD. Written as DNA, the CDR3 is TGTGCCACCAGTGATGCCGACAGGGTGAGGACAGATACGCAGTATTTT. This translates into CATSDADRVRTDTQYF.

In DNA, the CDR3 is TGTGCCAGCAGCCCGGGGACTAGCTTTGTCAATGAGCAGTTCTTC. Its translation: CASSPGTSFVNEQFF. This rearrangement joins TRBV7-8 to TRBJ2-1, with 9 bases aligning to TRBD2. Per germline, CDR1 SGHVS and CDR2 FQNEAQ. After removal of 5 bases from V and 6 bases from J, the junction contained 8 bases not matched to a gene. The CDR3 is made up of 15 amino acids. Combining the CDR3 with reference TRBV7-8 and TRBJ2-1 gives the whole variable domain GAGVSQSPRYKVAKRGQDVALRCDPISGHVSLFWYQQALGQGPEFLTYFQNEAQLDKSGLPSDRFFAERPEGSVSTLKIQRTQQEDSAVYLCASSPGTSFVNEQFFGPGTRLTVL.